Presented here are 25 T cell receptor beta chains from one specimen sequenced in a study of identifying expanded T cells in peripheral blood. Repertoires were generated with immunoSEQ multiplex PCR, while TCRdb's copy carries only in-frame clones and drops some. This table holds approximately 86,000 clones, around 83% found once. The specimen sequenced was blood. These TCRs come from a person aged 18 to 70 in good health.

The chain carries TRBV6-1 and TRBJ1-5; D uncertain. Trimming left V 4 bases short and J 5 bases short, with 9 bases between. The CDR3 extends over 13 amino acids. The germline V gene encodes CDR1 MNHNS and CDR2 SASEGT. The CDR3 DNA sequence: TGTGCCAGCAGTGTTCTCATATATCAGCCCCAGCATTTT. Protein: CASSVLIYQPQHF.

The V call is TRBV5-1, the J call TRBJ2-7; perhaps D is TRBD1 or TRBD2 (5 bases each). This CDR3 spans 14 amino acids. The V end was cut by 4 bases, the J end by 2 bases, with 13 bases between. CDR1 and CDR2 (germline): SGHRS, YFSETQ. The CDR3 nucleotides read TGCGCCAGCAGCCGGGACCTTGGTACCTACGAGCAGTACTTC. It specifies CASSRDLGTYEQYF.

This chain uses TRBV28 with TRBJ1-1; D unresolved. Germline V gene lookup returns CDR1 MDHEN and CDR2 SYDVKM. This CDR3 spans 20 amino acids. The germline V and J ends were trimmed by 2 bases and 0 bases, with 25 bases remaining between them. CDR3: CASSLPEATTNIAMNTEAFF. The CDR3 nucleotides read TGTGCCAGCAGTTTACCCGAAGCGACCACAAACATCGCTATGAACACTGAAGCTTTCTTT.

The chain is built from TRBV5-4 and TRBJ2-5, with TRBD1 matching over 7 bases. V gave up 4 bases and J gave up 5 bases; unmatched junction bases: 8. Germline V gene sequence: CDR1 SGHNT, CDR2 YYREEE (reference sequence). CDR3 length: 14 amino acids. CDR3 sequence (DNA): TGTGCCAGCAGCGTGCAGGGGGTTGGGGAGACCCAGTACTTC. Its protein product is CASSVQGVGETQYF.

V and J are TRBV4-3 and TRBJ1-4; 7 nucleotides align to TRBD1. V lost 4 bases to trimming and J lost 5 bases; unmatched junction nucleotides: 19. This CDR3 spans 19 amino acids. Germline CDR1 reads LGHNA; CDR2 reads YSLEER. The CDR3 DNA follows: TGCGCCAGCAGCCGCGGGGTCTCGGGACAGCACGAAAGGAATGAAAAACTGTTTTTT. Its translation: CASSRGVSGQHERNEKLFF.

The CDR3 region is CASSFLSSGTVSYEQYF. In DNA, the CDR3 is TGTGCCAGCAGTTTTTTGAGTAGCGGTACAGTTTCCTACGAGCAGTACTTC. V is TRBV27 and J is TRBJ2-7, with a possible D match to TRBD2 (6 bases). V was trimmed by 3 bases and J by 1 base, leaving 19 bases between them. Germline V gene data show CDR1 as MNHEY and CDR2 as SMNVEV (reference sequence). CDR3 length equals 17 residues.

V usage is TRBV2 and J usage is TRBJ1-1, with a possible D match to TRBD1 (5 bases). The CDR3 is made up of 13 amino acids. Trimming pared 4 bases from V and 10 bases from J, leaving 16 bases between. The germline V gene encodes CDR1 SNHLY and CDR2 FYNNEI. The CDR3 loop reads CASSVGVMGRAFF. The CDR3 nucleotides are TGTGCCAGCAGTGTAGGGGTCATGGGAAGAGCTTTCTTT.

The chain carries TRBV14 and TRBJ2-7; D possibly matches TRBD1 or TRBD2 (5 bases each). This CDR3 spans 12 amino acids. V dropped 1 base and J dropped 6 bases, with 7 bases sitting between them. Looked up from germline, CDR1 is SGHDN and CDR2 is FVKESK. The CDR3: CASSQVGGEQYF. CDR3 DNA sequence: TGTGCCAGCAGCCAAGTTGGGGGCGAGCAGTACTTC.

There are a few counts of this clone. V usage is TRBV7-9 and J usage is TRBJ2-5, with D tentatively TRBD1 (5 bases). Germline V gene lookup returns CDR1 SEHNR and CDR2 FQNEAQ (reference sequence). This CDR3 is built from 11 residues. V gave up 5 bases and J gave up 5 bases, with 6 bases separating them. CDR3 nucleotide sequence: TGTGCCAGCAGCCCAGGGGAGACCCAGTACTTC. As protein: CASSPGETQYF.

The sample holds one count of this clone. The V and J genes are TRBV18 and TRBJ2-7; 8 bases are shared with TRBD1. This CDR3 is built from 14 residues. J lost 5 bases, V lost 1 base, and 4 bases had no gene match. Germline CDR1 and CDR2: KGHSH and LQKENI. The DNA for the CDR3 is TGTGCCAGCTCACCACGCAGGGGGCAGGACGAGCAGTACTTC. Protein: CASSPRRGQDEQYF.

V is TRBV25-1 and J is TRBJ2-3, with 9 bases lining up with TRBD1. V dropped 8 bases and J dropped 4; count of bases not matched to a gene: 13. The germline V gene has CDR1 MGHDK and CDR2 SYGVNS. The CDR3 runs 16 residues. CDR3 nucleotide sequence: TGTGCCAGCCGCCTTGGTCGTACAGGGGGCGCAGATACGCAGTATTTT. Amino acids: CASRLGRTGGADTQYF.

This clone was recorded a few times. J is TRBJ2-1 and V is TRBV7-2, with 10 nucleotides matching TRBD1. Germline V gives CDR1 SGHTA, CDR2 FQGNSA. There are 15 residues in the CDR3. V gave up 5 bases and J gave up 7 bases; unmatched junction bases: 8. CDR3 sequence reads: CASSTDRGRWNEQFF. The CDR3 DNA reads TGTGCCAGCAGCACCGACAGGGGGCGCTGGAATGAGCAGTTCTTC.

This clone has only one observation. The V gene is TRBV4-3, the J gene TRBJ1-1, with D perhaps matching TRBD1 (5 bases). Trimming shortened V by 0 bases and J by 7 bases, and 21 bases separated the two germline ends. Germline values: CDR1 LGHNA, CDR2 YSLEER. This CDR3 contains 17 residues. The CDR3 protein is CASSQDGGNMGDGEAFF. CDR3 sequence (DNA): TGCGCCAGCAGCCAAGATGGGGGGAATATGGGGGATGGTGAAGCTTTCTTT.

The V gene is TRBV7-2, the J gene TRBJ2-5; 11 bases align to TRBD2. The V segment lost 1 base and the J segment 5 bases; nucleotides outside the gene matches: 9. The CDR3 is made up of 17 amino acids. Germline lookup yields CDR1 SGHTA and CDR2 FQGNSA. The CDR3: CASSLVLAGGTRETQYF. CDR3 nucleotide sequence: TGTGCCAGCAGCTTAGTCCTAGCGGGGGGTACGCGGGAGACCCAGTACTTC.

This clone was picked up a small number of times. The chain carries TRBV7-2 and TRBJ1-4, with D hard to call. V lost 0 bases, J lost 7 bases, and 12 bases lay in between. The CDR3 is made up of 15 amino acids. Looked up from germline, CDR1 is SGHTA and CDR2 is FQGNSA. The CDR3 loop is CASSLAWGAGEKLFF. The CDR3 DNA is TGTGCCAGCAGCTTAGCATGGGGTGCCGGTGAAAAACTGTTTTTT.

This clone was seen just once. The rearrangement links TRBV6-5 to TRBJ1-5; TRBD1 aligns across 7 bases. The V gene end was trimmed by 10 bases and the J gene end by 5 bases; junction bases not matched to a gene: 14. This CDR3 has 15 amino acids. Germline loops: CDR1 MNHEY, CDR2 SVGAGI. CDR3 DNA: TGTGCCACCGGCTTTTACGGACAGGCTCATCAGCCCCAGCATTTT. Residues: CATGFYGQAHQPQHF.

The V and J genes are TRBV5-1 and TRBJ2-1, with D maybe TRBD2 (5 bases). The germline V gene encodes CDR1 SGHRS and CDR2 YFSETQ. The ends were cut back, 2 bases at V and 2 bases at J, with 8 bases in the middle. This CDR3 spans 14 amino acids. The chain's CDR3 is CASSFGNTYNEQFF. Written as DNA, the CDR3 is TGCGCCAGCAGCTTCGGGAATACCTACAATGAGCAGTTCTTC.

This clone was detected only a few times. This chain links TRBV10-3 with TRBJ1-1, with D possibly TRBD1 on 6 matching bases. In germline, CDR1 is ENHRY, CDR2 SYGVKD. Trimming took 6 bases from V and 0 from J, leaving 8 bases between them. The CDR3 totals 13 residues. CDR3 sequence reads: CAIRRQVNTEAFF. The CDR3 bases are TGTGCCATCAGACGACAGGTGAACACTGAAGCTTTCTTT.

The chain carries TRBV5-1 and TRBJ2-1, with 14 bases that match TRBD2. The CDR3 contains 19 residues. J gave up 0 bases and V 4 bases, and 9 bases lay outside the gene matches. Germline V CDR1 and CDR2: SGHRS, YFSETQ. CDR3 DNA sequence: TGCGCCAGCAGCGCCCTGGGACTAGCGGGGGTCAGCTCCTACAATGAGCAGTTCTTC. Translated: CASSALGLAGVSSYNEQFF.

This CDR3 is CASSEFSGLNQPQHF. The CDR3 DNA sequence: TGTGCCAGCAGCGAATTTTCGGGGCTTAATCAGCCCCAGCATTTT. The chain combines TRBV7-8 with TRBJ1-5, with a possible D match to TRBD1 (5 bases). Germline CDR1 is SGHVS and CDR2 is FQNEAQ. The CDR3 runs 15 residues. The ends were cut back, 5 bases at V and 4 bases at J, with 15 bases in the middle.

This chain uses TRBV6-4 with TRBJ1-2, with D unclear. Germline-derived CDR1 and CDR2 are MRHNA and SNTAGT. The CDR3 is 13 amino acids. Trimming removed 2 bases at V and 9 bases at J, with 13 bases between. CDR3 region: CASSDELGARYTF. The DNA of the CDR3 is TGTGCCAGCAGTGACGAGCTGGGCGCCCGCTACACCTTC.

This chain uses TRBV19 with TRBJ2-7; D may be TRBD1 (6 bases). The germline V and J ends were trimmed by 6 bases and 3 bases, with 21 bases remaining between them. This CDR3 contains 16 residues. CDR1 is LNHDA and CDR2 is SQIVND in the germline V gene (reference sequence). CDR3 sequence reads: CASRDIQGSGSYEQYF. The CDR3, as DNA: TGTGCCAGTAGAGATATACAGGGATCGGGAAGCTACGAGCAGTACTTC.

V gene TRBV7-9 combines with J gene TRBJ2-3, with D unclear. The CDR3 has 12 residues. V was trimmed by 3 bases and J by 6 bases, leaving 7 bases between them. Germline CDR1 SEHNR, CDR2 FQNEAQ (reference sequence). This chain's CDR3 is CASSFLRDTQYF. As DNA, the CDR3 is TGTGCCAGCAGCTTCCTGAGGGATACGCAGTATTTT.

The chain uses TRBV4-1 and TRBJ1-3, with D uncertain. The germline V gene encodes CDR1 MGHRA and CDR2 YSYEKL. V was shortened by 0 bases and J by 4 bases, with 16 bases between the two germline ends. There are 17 residues in the CDR3. In DNA form, the CDR3 reads TGCGCCAGCAGCCAAGATCGGAGCGATTTCTTCGGAAACACCATATATTTT. It translates to CASSQDRSDFFGNTIYF.

The rearrangement joins TRBV6-1 to TRBJ2-7, with D perhaps assigned TRBD1 or TRBD2 (5 bases each). The CDR3 totals 15 residues. Trimming took off 9 bases at V and 0 bases at J, with 18 bases between the two ends. Per germline, CDR1 MNHNS and CDR2 SASEGT. CDR3 in DNA: TGTGCCAGTCAAACAGGAACCGGGACCTCCTACGAGCAGTACTTC. It specifies CASQTGTGTSYEQYF.